These T cell receptor beta chains were read from a single sample in a study of cytomegalovirus exposure and HLA in healthy donors. The data were produced by immunoSEQ multiplex PCR, yet TCRdb's version contains in-frame clones alone and is incomplete. The repertoire includes about 110,000 clones, roughly 80% of them detected once, and about 2.2% sits in the top ten. Sequenced material: PBMCs. The source of these receptors is a man aged 25 to 40 in good health and CMV-seronegative. CDR3s include the opening cysteine and the closing phenylalanine or tryptophan. A D gene is named only where the DNA matches it firmly. For some rows the clone size is stated as once, few or many, or as a class when expanded; others skip it.

V gene	J gene	D gene	clone size	CDR3 DNA	CDR3 protein
TRBV13	TRBJ1-2	-	few	TGTGCCAGCAGCTTAGGCAGGACAAGTGCGGTCTATGGCTACACCTTC	CASSLGRTSAVYGYTF
TRBV28	TRBJ2-1	TRBD2	-	TGTGCCAGCAGTAGAGGACTAGCGGTTTTGAATGAGCAGTTCTTC	CASSRGLAVLNEQFF
TRBV5-4	TRBJ2-7	-	-	TGTGCCAGCAGCCCGGGCGGGAACTACGAGCAGTACTTC	CASSPGGNYEQYF
TRBV2	TRBJ1-5	-	few	TGTGCCAGCAGCGGCCGTGGAGGAAGGAATCAGCCCCAGCATTTT	CASSGRGGRNQPQHF
TRBV6-5	TRBJ2-4	-	-	TGTGCCAGCAGTTCCCGAGGGGGGAGGGTGGAAAACATTCAGTACTTC	CASSSRGGRVENIQYF
TRBV7-5	TRBJ1-4	-	-	TGTGCCAGAAGCTCCCACGGCAGGGGCAATGAAAAACTGTTTTTT	CARSSHGRGNEKLFF
TRBV15	TRBJ2-1	TRBD2	-	TGTGCCACCAGCAGAGTACTAGCGGGAGACAATGAGCAGTTCTTC	CATSRVLAGDNEQFF
TRBV7-9	TRBJ1-5	-	-	TGTGCCAGCAGCCCGGAAACAGGACCCGGGCAGCATTTT	CASSPETGPGQHF
TRBV11-3	TRBJ2-2	-	-	TGTGCCAGCAGCCGGGGGACAGAGCTAGGGGAGCTGTTTTTT	CASSRGTELGELFF
TRBV6-5	TRBJ2-2	TRBD1	few	TGTGCCAGCAGTTTAACAGGGGGGATTTGGACCGGGGAGCTGTTTTTT	CASSLTGGIWTGELFF